The 17 T cell receptor beta chains in this list originate from one sample, sequenced in a study. One entry per CDR3 protein, called by TCRdb with MiXCR from the 5' RACE reads. The sample includes 10,000 to 15,000 distinct CDR3 sequences, 23% of them seen just once. The sequenced sample was naive CD4+ T cells sorted from blood. Documented subset: naive CD4+ T cells, CD4+CD45RA+CD25-. The receptors were sampled from a female donor with breast cancer.

This clonotype has just a few counts. In DNA form, the CDR3 reads TGCAGTGCTTCGACAGGGCAGGTAACTGAAGCTTTCTTT. Translated: CSASTGQVTEAFF. The V call is TRBV20-1, the J call TRBJ1-1, with 7 bases that match TRBD1. Germline V CDR1 and CDR2: DFQATT, SNEGSKA (reference sequence). J lost 5 bases, V lost 5 bases, and 8 bases had no gene match. The CDR3 loop spans 13 amino acids.

This clonotype was observed at least ten times. A read error may be the cause here, since a much bigger clone is one base away. The rearrangement joins TRBV12-3 or TRBV12-4 to TRBJ2-7, with D hard to call. V lost 6 bases, J lost 2 bases, and 8 bases lay in between. This CDR3 is 12 amino acids long. CDR3 in amino acids: CASSQRPYEQYF. In DNA, the CDR3 is TGTGCCAGCAGCCAACGCCCCTACGAGCAGTACTTC.

As for this clonotype: This may be a read error, as it is one base from a much larger clone. The chain recombines TRBV10-3 with TRBJ2-5; D gene ambiguous. There are 13 residues in the CDR3. Deletions cut 3 bases from V and 0 bases from J, with 5 bases between. CDR1 is ENHRY and CDR2 is SYGVKD in the germline V gene. The CDR3: CAISDADQETQYF. The DNA for the CDR3 is TGTGCCATCAGTGACGCCGACCAAGAGACCCAGTACTTC.

This clonotype showed up just once. The CDR3: CASRPGRYYGYTF. The CDR3 DNA reads TGTGCCAGCAGGCCGGGACGGTACTATGGCTACACCTTC. V and J are TRBV6-5 and TRBJ1-2; a weak D match, TRBD1 (5 bases). In germline, CDR1 is MNHEY, CDR2 SVGAGI. V gave up 6 bases and J gave up 3 bases, with 11 bases separating them. The CDR3 extends over 13 amino acids.

In this sample, this clonotype turned up a few times. The chain links TRBV6-5 to TRBJ2-7, with 8 bases aligning to TRBD2. The CDR3 spans 14 residues. V shed 2 bases, J shed 3 bases, and the junction held 3 bases outside the gene matches. Looked up from germline, CDR1 is MNHEY and CDR2 is SVGAGI. The CDR3 bases are TGTGCCAGCAGTTACAACGGGACTAGCTACGAGCAGTACTTC. Its translation is CASSYNGTSYEQYF.

This clonotype was counted only a few times. The conserved phenylalanine or tryptophan normally closing the CDR3 is absent here, so this likely arose from a read error. The J gene is TRBJ1-1, the V gene TRBV12-3 or TRBV12-4; 9 bases fit TRBD1. Trimming cost V 6 bases and J 9 bases; bases outside gene matches: 8. The CDR3 consists of 13 residues. The CDR3 nucleotides are TGTGCCAGCAGACCTAGGGACAGGGTAAAAGCTTTCTGT. Translation: CASRPRDRVKAFC.

Concerning this clonotype: One end of the junction varies from germline; a read error may be responsible. The V call is TRBV19, the J call TRBJ2-1; possible D gene TRBD2, 5 bases. Germline CDR1 LNHDA, CDR2 SQIVND (reference sequence). This CDR3 is 11 amino acids long. CDR3 DNA: TGTGCCAGTTCCCCGGGGAATGGGCAGTTCTTC. Translation: CASSPGNGQFF.

Concerning this clonotype itself: A much larger clone differs by one base, so this may be a read error. Here the CDR3 DNA reads TGTGCCAGCAGTTACAGGAGGAGCTCCTACAATGAGCAGTTCTTC. Protein: CASSYRRSSYNEQFF. The chain employs TRBV6-5 and TRBJ2-1; D is perhaps TRBD2 (5 bases). CDR3 length: 15 residues. Germline CDR1 and CDR2: MNHEY and SVGAGI. The V end lost 2 bases, the J end lost 0 bases, and 8 bases lay between the germline ends.

As to this clonotype: The junction departs from the called germline gene at one end, perhaps through a read error. The chain links TRBV7-6 to TRBJ2-7; 7 nucleotides line up with TRBD1. Per the germline V gene, CDR1 is SGHVS and CDR2 is FNYEAQ. The CDR3 has 13 residues. The CDR3 DNA reads as TGTGCCAACAGCTTAAAGGGGGCGGACGAGCAGTACTTC. Encoded protein: CANSLKGADEQYF.

This clonotype appeared a single time. A read error is possible here, since a much larger clone lies one base away. The chain recombines TRBV6-6 with TRBJ2-1; a weak D match, TRBD2 (5 bases). This CDR3 has 16 amino acids. Germline CDR1 and CDR2: MNHNY and SVGAGI (reference sequence). The CDR3 nucleotides read TGTGCCAGCAGTTACTTCAGCGGATACTCCTACGATGAGCAGTTCTTC. It codes for CASSYFSGYSYDEQFF.

There are a few counts of this clonotype. A much larger clone lies a single base off, so this may be a read error. The CDR3 carries no conserved terminal phenylalanine or tryptophan, so it likely arises from a read error. CDR3 sequence (DNA): TGCAGTGCCGTGTCTGGAAACACCATATATTCT. Translating gives CSAVSGNTIYS. The chain combines TRBV20-1 with TRBJ1-3; D gene uncertain. The CDR3 covers 11 residues. The ends were cut back, 6 bases at V and 1 base at J, with 4 bases in the middle. Germline loops: CDR1 DFQATT, CDR2 SNEGSKA (reference sequence).

As to this clonotype: One junction end does not reproduce the germline sequence, and a read error may be involved. The chain couples TRBV15 to TRBJ2-7; no reliable D call. This CDR3 contains 14 residues. Germline V gene lookup returns CDR1 LNHNV and CDR2 YYDKDF (reference sequence). The chain's CDR3 is CVTSRDGATYEQHF. For the CDR3, the DNA is TGTGTCACCAGCAGAGATGGCGCCACCTACGAGCAGCACTTC.

This clonotype was seen at least ten times. This chain links TRBV5-6 with TRBJ2-7; TRBD1 matches 7 bases. This CDR3 has 15 residues. From germline, CDR1 is SGHDT and CDR2 YYEEEE. The V and J ends lost 2 bases and 0 bases, in that order; junction bases with no gene match: 5. The CDR3 region has the DNA TGTGCCAGCAGCTTCCCGGGACAGCGCTCCTACGAGCAGTACTTC. This translates into CASSFPGQRSYEQYF.

This clonotype was picked up many times. V and J are TRBV20-1 and TRBJ1-2; no definite D call. Between the trimmed V and J ends, which lost 0 bases and 4 bases, there was a span of 6 bases. CDR3 length: 12 residues. Looked up from germline, CDR1 is DFQATT and CDR2 is SNEGSKA (reference sequence). The CDR3 DNA follows: TGCAGTGCTAGAGACAGAAGCTATGGCTACACCTTC. Translation gives CSARDRSYGYTF.

Remarks on this clonotype: A clone one base away is much larger, so this may be a read error. No conserved phenylalanine or tryptophan is present at the end of the CDR3, so a read error is the likely explanation. V usage is TRBV7-9 and J usage is TRBJ2-1; 15 bases fit TRBD2. There are 20 residues in the CDR3. Germline V gene sequence: CDR1 SEHNR, CDR2 FQNEAQ (reference sequence). The junction had 13 bases not matched to a gene; V was cut back by 0 bases and J by 7 bases. In nucleotides, the CDR3 is TGTGCCAGCAGCTTAGCCAGGACTAGCGGGAGGGCCGAAGGGAGGAATGAGCAGTTCCTC. It encodes CASSLARTSGRAEGRNEQFL.

In this sample, this clonotype turned up a few times. The gene calls are TRBV6-1 and TRBJ1-1, with TRBD1 identical over 9 bases. V dropped 6 bases and J dropped 4; count of bases not matched to a gene: 6. Germline V gene sequence: CDR1 MNHNS, CDR2 SASEGT. There are 14 residues in the CDR3. As DNA, the CDR3 is TGTGCCAGCAGCCTTCGACAGGGGGGCACTGAAGCTTTCTTT. It is translated as CASSLRQGGTEAFF.

This clonotype was picked up a small number of times. The J gene is TRBJ2-7, the V gene TRBV6-5; D is possibly TRBD1 (6 bases). The CDR3 runs to 14 residues. The germline V and J ends were trimmed by 6 bases and 0 bases, with 12 bases remaining between them. The V gene's germline CDR1 is MNHEY and CDR2 SVGAGI. CDR3 in amino acids: CASRRDIGSYEQYF. DNA of the CDR3: TGTGCCAGCAGAAGGGACATCGGCTCCTACGAGCAGTACTTC.